The 29 T cell receptor beta chains below were found in one sample sequenced in a study of shared clonotypes between healthy human individuals. The data were produced by immunoSEQ multiplex PCR, yet TCRdb's version contains in-frame clones alone and is incomplete. The table shows over 2 million clones, with over 85% occurring only once. Specimen: naive CD4+ T cells sorted from blood. Noted subset: CD45RA+ positively selected. The receptors were sampled from a man aged 18 to 30 in good health.

The chain recombines TRBV6-1 with TRBJ2-7; 7 bases are shared with TRBD1. J lost 2 bases, V lost 6 bases, and 7 bases had no gene match. CDR1 MNHNS and CDR2 SASEGT come from the germline V gene. The CDR3 runs 14 residues. CDR3 region: CASSPGQAAYEQYF. The CDR3 DNA reads TGTGCCAGCAGCCCCGGACAGGCCGCCTACGAGCAGTACTTC.

V is TRBV9 and J is TRBJ2-1; TRBD2 matches at 13 bases. With V trimmed by 4 bases and J by 5 bases, 9 bases remained unmatched. The length of the CDR3 is 17 residues. Germline CDR1 is SGDLS and CDR2 is YYNGEE. The chain's CDR3 is CASSRTTSGGFNNEQFF. DNA of the CDR3: TGTGCCAGCAGCCGCACGACTAGCGGGGGGTTCAACAATGAGCAGTTCTTC.

The chain has TRBV2 and TRBJ2-7; D is ambiguous. Deletions cut 5 bases from V and 3 bases from J, with 11 bases between. Looked up from germline, CDR1 is SNHLY and CDR2 is FYNNEI. The CDR3 loop spans 13 amino acids. The CDR3 region has the DNA TGTGCCAGCAGTCCGCCATTGGGCTACGAGCAGTACTTC. It specifies CASSPPLGYEQYF. Complete variable domain (other parts from reference TRBV2 and TRBJ2-7): EPEVTQTPSHQVTQMGQEVILRCVPISNHLYFYWYRQILGQKVEFLVSFYNNEISEKSEIFDDQFSVERPDGSNFTLKIRSTKLEDSAMYFCASSPPLGYEQYFGPGTRLTVT.

The V and J genes are TRBV9 and TRBJ2-1; 10 bases are shared with TRBD2. V was clipped by 2 bases and J by 7 bases; unmatched bases: 6. The CDR3 contains 15 residues. Germline lookup yields CDR1 SGDLS and CDR2 YYNGEE. The CDR3 DNA reads as TGTGCCAGCAGCGTTTCGGGACTAGCGAGGAATGAGCAGTTCTTC. This gives the protein CASSVSGLARNEQFF.

Details on this clone: The same CDR3 can be traced to other DNA sequences in this sample. The chain uses TRBV2 and TRBJ2-6; D may be TRBD1 (6 bases). This CDR3 spans 15 amino acids. Per the germline V gene, CDR1 is SNHLY and CDR2 is FYNNEI. V lost 5 bases and J 4 bases, leaving 12 bases between the germline ends. The CDR3 DNA reads as TGTGCCAGCAGTCAACAGGGTACCGGGGCCAACGTCCTGACTTTC. Its translation: CASSQQGTGANVLTF.

J is TRBJ1-2 and V is TRBV28; 7 bases align to TRBD1. J gave up 4 bases and V 2 bases, and 7 bases lay outside the gene matches. CDR3 length: 15 amino acids. CDR1 is MDHEN and CDR2 is SYDVKM in the germline V gene. CDR3 DNA sequence: TGTGCCAGCAGTTTACAGGGGGGATCGGGCTATGGCTACACCTTC. It yields the protein CASSLQGGSGYGYTF.

The chain joins TRBV28 to TRBJ1-2; D unresolved. Trimming took 3 bases from V and 2 from J, leaving 10 bases between them. CDR1 and CDR2 (germline): MDHEN, SYDVKM. The CDR3 extends over 14 amino acids. The CDR3 loop reads CASSFWQENYGYTF. DNA for the CDR3: TGTGCCAGCAGTTTCTGGCAGGAGAACTATGGCTACACCTTC.

The chain combines TRBV6-5 with TRBJ1-2; 10 bases line up with TRBD1. Losses at the gene ends were 5 bases for V and 4 bases for J; bases not matched to a gene: 7. Per the germline V gene, CDR1 is MNHEY and CDR2 is SVGAGI. The CDR3 has 15 amino acids. In nucleotides, the CDR3 is TGTGCCAGCAGTGGGGACAGGGGATCGGGCTATGGCTACACCTTC. This codes for CASSGDRGSGYGYTF.

The V gene is TRBV5-1, the J gene TRBJ2-7; D uncertain. Trimming shortened V by 0 bases and J by 3 bases, and 16 bases separated the two germline ends. Germline V lookup: CDR1 SGHRS, CDR2 YFSETQ. This CDR3 contains 16 residues. CDR3 residues: CASSLGKGSIFYEQYF. The CDR3, as DNA: TGCGCCAGCAGCTTGGGTAAAGGATCAATCTTCTACGAGCAGTACTTC.

The CDR3 DNA reads as TGTGCCAGCAGTTACCAGGGGGAAGCAGATACGCAGTATTTT. Translated, it gives CASSYQGEADTQYF. The J gene is TRBJ2-3, the V gene TRBV6-6; TRBD1 matches 7 bases. Per the germline V gene, CDR1 is MNHNY and CDR2 is SVGAGI (reference sequence). V dropped 2 bases and J dropped 4; count of bases not matched to a gene: 3. The CDR3 has 14 amino acids.

This chain links TRBV7-5 with TRBJ2-7; TRBD1, as called in the table, went unchecked against the DNA. TRBV7-5 is recorded as a pseudogene. The CDR3 is 16 amino acids. CDR3 protein: CARSLREPGHHYEQYF. The CDR3 nucleotides read TGTGCCAGAAGTTTAAGAGAACCGGGACACCACTACGAGCAGTACTTC.

CDR3 region: CASSLTGGNGYTF. CDR3 coding DNA: TGTGCCAGTAGTCTTACAGGGGGAAATGGCTACACCTTC. V gene TRBV19 combines with J gene TRBJ1-2, with 8 bases aligning to TRBD1. Trimming cost V 5 bases and J 6 bases; bases outside gene matches: 5. The CDR3 runs 13 residues. Germline-derived CDR1 and CDR2 are LNHDA and SQIVND (reference sequence).

The chain joins TRBV7-9 to TRBJ2-7, with TRBD2 matching over 7 bases. This CDR3 is built from 15 residues. V lost 1 base to trimming and J lost 6 bases; unmatched junction nucleotides: 9. Germline V CDR1 and CDR2: SEHNR, FQNEAQ (reference sequence). This CDR3 is CASSLVGGFSGEQYF. As DNA, the CDR3 is TGTGCCAGCAGCTTAGTCGGGGGGTTCTCTGGCGAGCAGTACTTC.

This chain uses TRBV29-1 with TRBJ2-5; TRBD2 is a possible D gene (7 bases). The length of the CDR3 is 14 residues. Trimming shortened V by 5 bases and J by 2 bases, and 15 bases separated the two germline ends. Germline CDR1 SQVTM, CDR2 ANQGSEA. CDR3 sequence (DNA): TGCAGCGTTAGAGGGGGGGGCCCTCAAGAGACCCAGTACTTC. Its protein product is CSVRGGGPQETQYF. The whole variable domain, filled in from reference TRBV29-1 and TRBJ2-5, reads SAVISQKPSRDICQRGTSLTIQCQVDSQVTMMFWYRQQPGQSLTLIATANQGSEATYESGFVIDKFPISRPNLTFSTLTVSNMSPEDSSIYLCSVRGGGPQETQYFGPGTRLLVL.

CDR3 bases: TGTGCCAGCAGTGACCAGCCCCAGACCGGGGAGCTGTTTTTT. Its translation: CASSDQPQTGELFF. The genes are TRBV6-4 and TRBJ2-2; the D is unclear. V lost 2 bases and J 5 bases, leaving 9 bases between the germline ends. This CDR3 spans 14 amino acids. CDR1 and CDR2 from the germline V gene are MRHNA and SNTAGT.

As concerns this clone: In the same sample, other DNA sequences code for this CDR3. The chain links TRBV30 to TRBJ2-7, with a possible D match to TRBD2 (5 bases). There are 13 residues in the CDR3. The ends were cut back, 2 bases at V and 0 bases at J, with 8 bases in the middle. CDR1 is GTSNPN, CDR2 SVGIG, per germline (reference sequence). CDR3 nucleotide sequence: TGTGCCTGGAGTAGAGGGAGCTCCTACGAGCAGTACTTC. This translates into CAWSRGSSYEQYF.

The chain employs TRBV5-1 and TRBJ1-4; possible D gene TRBD1, 5 bases. This CDR3 region has 14 residues. Germline assignment: CDR1 SGHRS and CDR2 YFSETQ. V was pared by 3 bases and J by 8 bases, with 14 bases between. The CDR3 nucleotides read TGCGCCAGCAGCTCCCTCAGGGATGGCGAAAAACTGTTTTTT. It is translated as CASSSLRDGEKLFF.

This chain uses TRBV7-2 with TRBJ2-7, with 9 positions matching TRBD2. Losses at the gene ends were 2 bases for V and 0 bases for J; bases not matched to a gene: 8. In germline, CDR1 is SGHTA, CDR2 FQGNSA. CDR3 size: 17 residues. In DNA, the CDR3 is TGTGCCAGCAGCTTACGTCTAGCGGGATTCCCCTCCTACGAGCAGTACTTC. Translated, it gives CASSLRLAGFPSYEQYF.

The V and J genes are TRBV5-4 and TRBJ1-3; no reliable D call. V lost 0 bases and J 0 bases, leaving 7 bases between the germline ends. This CDR3 region has 15 residues. Per the germline V gene, CDR1 is SGHNT and CDR2 is YYREEE (reference sequence). The CDR3: CASSLDSPSGNTIYF. The DNA of the CDR3 is TGTGCCAGCAGCTTGGACAGCCCCTCTGGAAACACCATATATTTT.

This sequence joins TRBV7-9 and TRBJ1-2, with 7 bases that match TRBD1. The CDR3 length is 15 residues. V gave up 0 bases and J gave up 8 bases; unmatched junction bases: 9. The germline CDR1 and CDR2 sequences are SEHNR and FQNEAQ (reference sequence). The CDR3 DNA reads as TGTGCCAGCAGCTTAGCGGGTACAGGGGCCGGGGGCTACACCTTC. It codes for CASSLAGTGAGGYTF.

The V gene is TRBV5-1, the J gene TRBJ1-2, with D maybe TRBD1 (6 bases). Germline assignment: CDR1 SGHRS and CDR2 YFSETQ. V gave up 4 bases and J gave up 8 bases, with 15 bases separating them. The length of the CDR3 is 13 residues. CDR3 sequence reads: CASSPGGAGGYTF. For the CDR3, the DNA is TGCGCCAGCAGCCCCGGGGGGGCTGGCGGCTACACCTTC.

This chain joins TRBV6-1 and TRBJ1-4; D gene ambiguous. This CDR3 is 13 amino acids long. Deletions cut 7 bases from V and 7 bases from J, with 13 bases between. From germline, CDR1 is MNHNS and CDR2 SASEGT. The CDR3 here is CASKDLWGEKLFF. The CDR3 DNA is TGTGCCAGCAAGGACCTCTGGGGTGAAAAACTGTTTTTT.

The V and J genes are TRBV6-1 and TRBJ1-5; the D is unclear. V lost 4 bases to trimming and J lost 0 bases, with 13 bases between them. This CDR3 spans 16 amino acids. Germline CDR1 reads MNHNS; CDR2 reads SASEGT. The CDR3: CASSATGINSNQPQHF. In DNA, the CDR3 is TGTGCCAGCAGTGCTACCGGTATCAATAGCAATCAGCCCCAGCATTTT.

The chain is built from TRBV27 and TRBJ1-5; D is undetermined. The length of the CDR3 is 15 residues. CDR1 is MNHEY, CDR2 SMNVEV, per germline (reference sequence). Trimming cost V 6 bases and J 7 bases, with 19 bases left between them. The CDR3 is CASRPLERRLQPQHF. The CDR3 bases are TGTGCCAGCAGGCCCTTGGAGCGGAGACTGCAGCCCCAGCATTTT.

V and J are TRBV7-9 and TRBJ1-6; D is possibly TRBD1 (5 bases). V lost 3 bases and J 10 bases, leaving 16 bases between the germline ends. From germline, CDR1 is SEHNR and CDR2 FQNEAQ (reference sequence). The CDR3 runs 15 residues. The CDR3 region is CASSFGRTKGSPLHF. As DNA, the CDR3 is TGTGCCAGCAGCTTCGGTCGGACAAAGGGCTCACCCCTCCACTTT.

The V gene is TRBV5-1, the J gene TRBJ1-6, with a possible D match to TRBD1 (5 bases). V was cut by 7 bases and J by 0 bases, with 11 bases left in between. The germline gives CDR1 SGHRS, CDR2 YFSETQ. The CDR3 extends over 15 amino acids. This CDR3 reads CASGEGFSYNSPLHF. CDR3 DNA sequence: TGCGCCAGCGGCGAGGGGTTCTCCTATAATTCACCCCTCCACTTT.

The chain employs TRBV6-1 and TRBJ1-1, with D possibly being TRBD1 (6 bases). CDR1 MNHNS and CDR2 SASEGT come from the germline V gene. The V and J ends lost 1 base and 0 bases respectively, with 12 bases between them. The CDR3 runs 16 residues. The CDR3 sequence: CASSEGRGILNTEAFF. CDR3 nucleotides: TGTGCCAGCAGTGAAGGTAGGGGGATCCTGAACACTGAAGCTTTCTTT.

The chain has TRBV9 and TRBJ1-2; D gene ambiguous. This CDR3 spans 12 amino acids. The ends were cut back, 0 bases at V and 8 bases at J, with 8 bases in the middle. Germline lookup yields CDR1 SGDLS and CDR2 YYNGEE. CDR3 DNA sequence: TGTGCCAGCAGCGTAGCAGGAGGAGGCTACACCTTC. The encoded protein is CASSVAGGGYTF.

J is TRBJ1-2 and V is TRBV28; unclear D gene. This CDR3 has 13 residues. Trimming took 6 bases from V and 2 from J, leaving 10 bases between them. Germline assignment: CDR1 MDHEN and CDR2 SYDVKM. This CDR3 reads CASRTTANYGYTF. CDR3 coding DNA: TGTGCCAGCAGGACGACGGCGAACTATGGCTACACCTTC.